This T cell receptor (beta chain) was documented in a study of OX40 agonist ivuxolimab in advanced cancers. In the study overall: Patients with hepatocellular carcinoma, melanoma, renal cell or head and neck cancer made up the dose-escalation patients. Partial responses occurred in three patients (one hepatocellular carcinoma, two cutaneous melanoma). General study points: Clonal expansion was seen in CD4+ and CD8+ blood T cells by week 6 at 0.1 to 3.0 mg/kg. Relative to CD4+ cells, CD8+ T cells on average had more expanded clones.

The CDR3 spans 13 residues. Germline V gene lookup returns CDR1 LGHNA and CDR2 YNFKEQ. Trimming pared 0 bases from V and 4 bases from J, leaving 6 bases between. Repertoires were generated with immunoSEQ multiplex PCR, while TCRdb's copy carries only in-frame clones and drops some. The sample carries approximately 50,000 clones, roughly 80% recorded once. As regards this clone: Its target is not known.

The sequences come from CD4+ or CD8+ T cells sorted from blood, collected in a trial of the OX40 agonist ivuxolimab. The TCR sequence derives from an adult with an advanced solid tumor such as melanoma, head and neck, liver or kidney cancer. The chain couples TRBV4-2 to TRBJ2-5; D gene unclear. In DNA, the CDR3 is TGTGCCAGCAGCCAAGATGGACGAGAGACCCAGTACTTC. Encoded protein: CASSQDGRETQYF.